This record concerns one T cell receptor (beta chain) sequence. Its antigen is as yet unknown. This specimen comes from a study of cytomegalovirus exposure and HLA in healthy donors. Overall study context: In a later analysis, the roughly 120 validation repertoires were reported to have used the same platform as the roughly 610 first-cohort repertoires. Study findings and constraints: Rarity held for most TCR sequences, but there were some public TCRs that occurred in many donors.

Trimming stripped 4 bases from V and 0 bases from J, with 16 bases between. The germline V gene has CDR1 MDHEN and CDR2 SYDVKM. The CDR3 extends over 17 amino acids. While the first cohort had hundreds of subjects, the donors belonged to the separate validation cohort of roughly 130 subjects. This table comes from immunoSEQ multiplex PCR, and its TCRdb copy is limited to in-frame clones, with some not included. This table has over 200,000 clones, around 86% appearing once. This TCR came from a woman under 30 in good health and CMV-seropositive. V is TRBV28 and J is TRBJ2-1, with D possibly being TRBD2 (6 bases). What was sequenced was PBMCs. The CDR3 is CASSSSGSGHSYNEQFF. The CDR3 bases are TGTGCCAGCAGTTCCTCGGGAAGCGGGCACTCCTACAATGAGCAGTTCTTC. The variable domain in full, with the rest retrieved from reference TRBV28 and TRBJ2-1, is DVKVTQSSRYLVKRTGEKVFLECVQDMDHENMFWYRQDPGLGLRLIYFSYDVKMKEKGDIPEGYSVSREKKERFSLILESASTNQTSMYLCASSSSGSGHSYNEQFFGPGTRLTVL.